One sample yielded the 9 T cell receptor beta chains listed below, sequenced in a study of blood T cell repertoires in COVID-19. Measured with immunoSEQ multiplex PCR; TCRdb has only the in-frame clones, and not every one. This sample has roughly 150,000 clones, with about 88% found just once. Sequenced material: peripheral blood. The receptors come from a man aged 60-69 years with active or convalescent COVID-19.

The rearrangement links TRBV19 to TRBJ1-6; no reliable D call. Germline V gene sequence: CDR1 LNHDA, CDR2 SQIVND (reference sequence). The length of the CDR3 is 15 residues. Trimming cost V 2 bases and J 5 bases, with 10 bases left between them. The CDR3: CASSIRGLNNSPLHF. As DNA, the CDR3 is TGTGCCAGTAGTATACGCGGTCTAAATAATTCACCCCTCCACTTT. Combining the CDR3 with reference TRBV19 and TRBJ1-6 gives the whole variable domain DGGITQSPKYLFRKEGQNVTLSCEQNLNHDAMYWYRQDPGQGLRLIYYSQIVNDFQKGDIAEGYSVSREKKESFPLTVTSAQKNPTAFYLCASSIRGLNNSPLHFGNGTRLTVT.

The chain employs TRBV3-1 (or the pseudogene TRBV3-2) and TRBJ1-2, with D tentatively TRBD1 (6 bases). The CDR3 consists of 13 residues. Germline-derived CDR1 and CDR2 are LGHDT and YNNKEL (reference sequence). V dropped 3 bases and J dropped 7 bases, with 12 bases sitting between them. In DNA, the CDR3 is TGTGCCAGCAGCCATGAACAGGGTGGTGGCTACACCTTC. This codes for CASSHEQGGGYTF.

The chain has TRBV10-2 and TRBJ2-7; D is unresolved. V gave up 3 bases and J gave up 0 bases, with 6 bases separating them. Germline CDR1 and CDR2: WSHSY and SAAADI. CDR3 length equals 13 residues. In DNA form, the CDR3 reads TGCGCCAGCAGTGACAGGTCCTCCTACGAGCAGTACTTC. Translated: CASSDRSSYEQYF.

The CDR3 DNA reads as TGTGCCATCAGTGAGTATCAGGGGAACAATGAGCAGTTCTTC. Encoded protein: CAISEYQGNNEQFF. This chain joins TRBV10-3 and TRBJ2-1; tentative D call: TRBD1 (6 bases). V dropped 1 base and J dropped 5 bases, with 9 bases sitting between them. CDR3 length: 14 amino acids. Germline lookup yields CDR1 ENHRY and CDR2 SYGVKD.

V gene TRBV6-2 or TRBV6-3 combines with J gene TRBJ1-1; D possibly corresponds to TRBD1 (6 bases). Trimming cost V 6 bases and J 4 bases, with 21 bases left between them. Germline CDR1 reads MNHEY; CDR2 reads SVGEGT. The CDR3 has 16 amino acids. CDR3 in amino acids: CASSLPEGGIVTEAFF. The DNA of the CDR3 is TGTGCCAGCAGCCTCCCGGAGGGGGGGATAGTCACTGAAGCTTTCTTT.

The rearrangement joins TRBV19 to TRBJ2-7; possible D gene TRBD1, 5 bases. This CDR3 has 13 amino acids. Trimming took off 5 bases at V and 2 bases at J, with 10 bases between the two ends. Germline V CDR1 and CDR2: LNHDA, SQIVND (reference sequence). The CDR3 loop is CASSPDTTYEQYF. The CDR3, as DNA: TGTGCCAGTAGTCCGGACACCACCTACGAGCAGTACTTC.

V gene TRBV4-1 combines with J gene TRBJ2-5; D gene ambiguous. This CDR3 contains 14 residues. V was pared by 2 bases and J by 2 bases, with 9 bases between. Germline lookup yields CDR1 MGHRA and CDR2 YSYEKL. CDR3 nucleotide sequence: TGCGCCAGCAGCCAAATGGGCGCACAAGAGACCCAGTACTTC. Its translation: CASSQMGAQETQYF.

This clone was observed a single time. This rearrangement joins TRBV19 to TRBJ1-3, with 7 bases that match TRBD1. In germline, CDR1 is LNHDA, CDR2 SQIVND (reference sequence). The CDR3 is made up of 15 amino acids. The trim removed 5 bases at V and 6 bases at J, leaving 10 bases unmatched. In nucleotides, the CDR3 is TGTGCCAGTAGTCGTGACAGGGTCTCTTCAAACACCATATATTTT. Translated: CASSRDRVSSNTIYF.

This rearrangement joins TRBV12-3 or TRBV12-4 to TRBJ2-2; D is unclear. V was trimmed by 6 bases and J by 1 base, leaving 6 bases between them. The CDR3 contains 13 residues. The CDR3 sequence: CASSRVNTGELFF. CDR3 coding DNA: TGTGCCAGCAGCCGGGTGAACACCGGGGAGCTGTTTTTT.